This T cell receptor (beta chain) was profiled in a study of blood T cells in healthy people across ages. Next came a second PCR, run for roughly 6 to 11 cycles, which used a sample-barcoded 5' primer along with a J-beta primer mix. TCRdb passed the 5' RACE reads through MiXCR, listing each CDR3 protein once. Of some 1.5 million distinct CDR3 sequences in the sample, roughly 28% are singletons; the top ten hold over 7%. This clonotype was detected a few times. Its target is unknown. This CDR3 has 15 residues. From germline, CDR1 is SGHTA and CDR2 FQGNSA. V was clipped by 1 base and J by 6 bases; unmatched bases: 4. Study observations and caveats: The lack of PBMC sorting stopped any conclusive naive versus antigen-experienced comparison.

Input material: blood. The TCR sequence derives from a woman under 40 in good health. The rearrangement uses TRBV7-2 and TRBJ1-4, with TRBD1 identical over 8 bases. The CDR3 protein is CASSLGQGADEKLFF. CDR3 DNA: TGTGCCAGCAGCTTAGGGCAGGGGGCGGATGAAAAACTGTTTTTT.